This T cell receptor beta chain is drawn from a study of blood T cell repertoires in COVID-19. The overall study: Both acute and convalescent COVID-19 samples were obtained from the United States, Italy and Spain. Sources were T cells, B-cell-depleted T cells, or PBMCs; the material itself was cDNA or gDNA.

Seattle's cohort entered during active infection and was followed longitudinally. In the authors' workflow: It was from reference gene primer amplification that nucleated cell counts were estimated. The method was immunoSEQ multiplex PCR; TCRdb's version includes in-frame clones alone and lacks a portion of them. That table is the source of V, J and clone size, and D and trimming were worked out from the DNA. In the table there are approximately 59,000 clones, roughly 77% of which are singletons. Per the germline V gene, CDR1 is SGHTA and CDR2 is FQGTGA. The CDR3 covers 15 residues. V trimming: 5 bases; J trimming: 1 base; junction bases outside the gene matches: 5.

This sequence joins TRBV7-3 and TRBJ2-1; 7 nucleotides align to TRBD1. This clonotype was sampled from a man in his sixties with COVID-19, enrolled during active disease. Material: peripheral blood. CDR3 sequence: CASSRDSKSYNEQFF. CDR3 DNA: TGTGCCAGCAGCCGGGACAGCAAGTCCTACAATGAGCAGTTCTTC.